This T cell receptor beta chain was sequenced in a study of cytomegalovirus exposure and HLA in healthy donors. Study observations and caveats: Diagnosis of cytomegalovirus status made by the classifier reportedly showed high specificity and sensitivity. Later analysis identified 16,000 or so TCR beta sequences associated with HLA alleles, using a false discovery rate threshold of 0.05.

On this clone: Its antigen is unknown. The sample has other DNA sequences that encode this CDR3 too.

V shed 5 bases and J shed 8 bases, with 6 bases lying between them. Germline V gene sequence: CDR1 DFQATT, CDR2 SNEGSKA (reference sequence). The CDR3 runs to 10 residues. There were likely unrecorded immune exposures, though donors were nominally healthy when sampled. PCR involved 60 Vbeta and 13 Jbeta primers. Using immunoSEQ multiplex PCR, the repertoire was profiled, and TCRdb retains in-frame clones only, with some absent. This repertoire shows around 170,000 clones, roughly four fifths found once; its top ten account for about 1.6%. The material sequenced was PBMCs. This receptor was obtained from a man between 35 and 55 years old in good health and CMV-seronegative. This chain uses TRBV20-1 with TRBJ1-4; no definite D call. The chain's CDR3 is CSALEEKLFF. The CDR3 DNA follows: TGCAGTGCTCTGGAGGAAAAACTGTTTTTT.